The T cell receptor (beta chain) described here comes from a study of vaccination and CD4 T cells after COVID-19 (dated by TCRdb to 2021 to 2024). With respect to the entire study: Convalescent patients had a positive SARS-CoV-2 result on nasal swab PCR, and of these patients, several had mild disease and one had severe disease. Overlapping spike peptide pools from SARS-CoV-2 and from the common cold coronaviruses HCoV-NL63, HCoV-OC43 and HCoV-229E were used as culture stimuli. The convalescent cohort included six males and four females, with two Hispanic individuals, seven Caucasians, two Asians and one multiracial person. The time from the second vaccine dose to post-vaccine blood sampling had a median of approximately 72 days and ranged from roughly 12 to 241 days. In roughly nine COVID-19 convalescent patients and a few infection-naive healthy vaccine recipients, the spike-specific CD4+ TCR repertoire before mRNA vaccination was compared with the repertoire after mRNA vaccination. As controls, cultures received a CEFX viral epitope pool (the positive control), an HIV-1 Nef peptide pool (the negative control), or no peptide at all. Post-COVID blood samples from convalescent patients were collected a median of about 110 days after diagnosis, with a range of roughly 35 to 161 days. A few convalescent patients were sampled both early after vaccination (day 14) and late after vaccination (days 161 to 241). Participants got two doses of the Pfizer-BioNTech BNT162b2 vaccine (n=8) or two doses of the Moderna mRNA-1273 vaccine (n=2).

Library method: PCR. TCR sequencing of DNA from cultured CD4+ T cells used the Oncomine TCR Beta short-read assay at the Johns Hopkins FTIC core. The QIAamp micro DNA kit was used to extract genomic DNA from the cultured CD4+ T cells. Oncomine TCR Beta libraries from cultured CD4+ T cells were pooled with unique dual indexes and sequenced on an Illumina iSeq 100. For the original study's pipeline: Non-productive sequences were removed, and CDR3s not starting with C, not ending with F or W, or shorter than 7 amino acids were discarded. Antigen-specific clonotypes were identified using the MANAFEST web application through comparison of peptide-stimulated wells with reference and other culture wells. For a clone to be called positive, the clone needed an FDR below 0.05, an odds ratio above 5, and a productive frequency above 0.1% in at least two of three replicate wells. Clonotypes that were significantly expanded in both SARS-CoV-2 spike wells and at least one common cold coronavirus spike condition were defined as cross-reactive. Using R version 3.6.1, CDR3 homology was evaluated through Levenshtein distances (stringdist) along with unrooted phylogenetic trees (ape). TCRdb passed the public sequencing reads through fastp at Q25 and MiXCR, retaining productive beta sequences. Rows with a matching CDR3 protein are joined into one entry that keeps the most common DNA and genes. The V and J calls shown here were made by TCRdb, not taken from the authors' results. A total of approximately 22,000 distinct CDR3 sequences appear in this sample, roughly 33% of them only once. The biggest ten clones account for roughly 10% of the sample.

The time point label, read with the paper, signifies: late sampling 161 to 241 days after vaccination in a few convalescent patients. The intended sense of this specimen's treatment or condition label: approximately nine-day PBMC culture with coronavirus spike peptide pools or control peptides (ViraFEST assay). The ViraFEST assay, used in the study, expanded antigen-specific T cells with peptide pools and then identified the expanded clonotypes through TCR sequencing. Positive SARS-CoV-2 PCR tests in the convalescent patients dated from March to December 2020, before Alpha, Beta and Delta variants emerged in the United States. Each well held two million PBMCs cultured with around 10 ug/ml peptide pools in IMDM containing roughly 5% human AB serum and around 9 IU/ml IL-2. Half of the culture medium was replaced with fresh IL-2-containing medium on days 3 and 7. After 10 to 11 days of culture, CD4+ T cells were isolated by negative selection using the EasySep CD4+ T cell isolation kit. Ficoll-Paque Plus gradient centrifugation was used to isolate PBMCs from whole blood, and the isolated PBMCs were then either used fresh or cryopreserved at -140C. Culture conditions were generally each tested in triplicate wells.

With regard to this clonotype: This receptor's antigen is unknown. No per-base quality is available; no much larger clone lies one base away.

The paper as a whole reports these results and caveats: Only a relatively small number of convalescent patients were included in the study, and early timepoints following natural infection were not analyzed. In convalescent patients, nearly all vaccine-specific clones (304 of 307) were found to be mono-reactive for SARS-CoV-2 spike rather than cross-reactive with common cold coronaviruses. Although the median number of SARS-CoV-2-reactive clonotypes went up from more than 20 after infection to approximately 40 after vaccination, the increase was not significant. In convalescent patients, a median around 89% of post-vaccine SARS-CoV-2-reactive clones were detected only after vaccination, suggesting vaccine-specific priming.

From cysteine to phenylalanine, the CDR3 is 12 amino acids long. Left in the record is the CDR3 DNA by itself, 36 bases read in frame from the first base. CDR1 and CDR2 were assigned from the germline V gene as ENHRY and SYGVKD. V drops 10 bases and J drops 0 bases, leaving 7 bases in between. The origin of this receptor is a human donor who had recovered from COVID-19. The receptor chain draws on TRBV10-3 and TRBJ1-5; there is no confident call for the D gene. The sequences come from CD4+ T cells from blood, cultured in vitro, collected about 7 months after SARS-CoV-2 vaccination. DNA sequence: TGTGCCACCTCAAGTAGCAATCAGCCCCAGCATTTT. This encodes CATSSSNQPQHF.